These T cell receptor beta chains were read from a single sample in a study of long-term antiretroviral therapy in people with HIV. This table comes from immunoSEQ multiplex PCR, and its TCRdb copy is limited to in-frame clones, with some not included. In the table there are 30,000 to 35,000 clones, approximately 83% of which are singletons. The sequences come from unsorted PBMCs, collected 0.4 years before starting antiretroviral therapy. The origin of the receptors is a man aged 18-30 years with HIV. Both conserved end residues are part of each CDR3. A D gene is named only where the DNA matches it firmly. Clone size is shown for a subset of rows, as once, few, many or a class of expanded clone.

clone_size: .
v_call: TRBV9
d_call: .
j_call: TRBJ2-7
cdr3_nt: TGTGCCAGCAGCGTTGGGACGGACAACGAGCAGTACTTC
cdr3_aa: CASSVGTDNEQYF

clone_size: medium-sized
v_call: TRBV7-8
d_call: TRBD1
j_call: TRBJ2-7
cdr3_nt: TGTGCCAGCAGCTTTACAGGGGTCGGGTACGAGCAGTACTTC
cdr3_aa: CASSFTGVGYEQYF

clone_size: .
v_call: TRBV27
d_call: TRBD1
j_call: TRBJ1-1
cdr3_nt: TGTGCCAGCAGTGCTGACAGGGTGGCGGCTTTCTTT
cdr3_aa: CASSADRVAAFF

clone_size: .
v_call: TRBV21-1
d_call: .
j_call: TRBJ1-4
cdr3_nt: TGTGCCAGCAGGCCGGGACGGAGTAATGAAAAACTGTTTTTT
cdr3_aa: CASRPGRSNEKLFF

clone_size: .
v_call: TRBV6-1
d_call: .
j_call: TRBJ1-1
cdr3_nt: TGTGCCAGCAGATCTACAGGGAACACTGAAGCTTTCTTT
cdr3_aa: CASRSTGNTEAFF

clone_size: .
v_call: TRBV10-3
d_call: .
j_call: TRBJ1-5
cdr3_nt: TGTGCCATCAGTGAGCGAGGGAAACAGCCCCAGCATTTT
cdr3_aa: CAISERGKQPQHF

clone_size: .
v_call: TRBV4-2
d_call: .
j_call: TRBJ2-7
cdr3_nt: TGTGCCAGCAGCCAAGATTGGGGGGCGACCTCCTACGAGCAGTACTTC
cdr3_aa: CASSQDWGATSYEQYF

clone_size: few
v_call: TRBV5-1
d_call: .
j_call: TRBJ1-2
cdr3_nt: TGCGCCAGCAGCTTGGTACAGCAAGGCTACACCTTC
cdr3_aa: CASSLVQQGYTF

clone_size: .
v_call: TRBV4-1
d_call: .
j_call: TRBJ2-2
cdr3_nt: TGCGCCAGCAGTCCACAACAGGAGAACACCGGGGAGCTGTTTTTT
cdr3_aa: CASSPQQENTGELFF

clone_size: .
v_call: TRBV4-1
d_call: .
j_call: TRBJ1-3
cdr3_nt: TGCGCCAGCAGCGCCGGGTCGCTATTTGGAAACACCATATATTTT
cdr3_aa: CASSAGSLFGNTIYF

clone_size: .
v_call: TRBV4-3
d_call: TRBD1
j_call: TRBJ1-5
cdr3_nt: TGCGCCAGCAGCCAAGATTCAGGGGGCGTTCAGCCCCAGCATTTT
cdr3_aa: CASSQDSGGVQPQHF

clone_size: .
v_call: TRBV9
d_call: TRBD2
j_call: TRBJ2-7
cdr3_nt: TGTGCCAGCAGCCCCTCTAGGGAGGGGTACGAGCAGTACTTC
cdr3_aa: CASSPSREGYEQYF

clone_size: .
v_call: TRBV29-1
d_call: TRBD1
j_call: TRBJ1-2
cdr3_nt: TGCAGCGTCGGACAGGATGGCTACACCTTC
cdr3_aa: CSVGQDGYTF

clone_size: .
v_call: TRBV15
d_call: .
j_call: TRBJ1-1
cdr3_nt: TGTGCCACCAGTGGTAGACTTCACACTGAAGCTTTCTTT
cdr3_aa: CATSGRLHTEAFF

clone_size: .
v_call: TRBV9
d_call: TRBD2
j_call: TRBJ2-1
cdr3_nt: TGTGCCAGCAGTTCTAGCGGGTCGTCCTACAATGAGCAGTTCTTC
cdr3_aa: CASSSSGSSYNEQFF

clone_size: .
v_call: TRBV10-3
d_call: TRBD2
j_call: TRBJ2-3
cdr3_nt: TGTGCCACCCGCGGACTAGCGGGACTCAACACAGATACGCAGTATTTT
cdr3_aa: CATRGLAGLNTDTQYF

clone_size: .
v_call: TRBV11-2
d_call: TRBD1
j_call: TRBJ1-1
cdr3_nt: TGTGCCAGCAGCCTCGGGACAGGATACACTGAAGCTTTCTTT
cdr3_aa: CASSLGTGYTEAFF

clone_size: .
v_call: TRBV6-5
d_call: TRBD1
j_call: TRBJ1-5
cdr3_nt: TGTGCCAGCAGTTACGGGACAGGGGGTCAGCCCCAGCATTTT
cdr3_aa: CASSYGTGGQPQHF

clone_size: .
v_call: TRBV5-4
d_call: .
j_call: TRBJ1-1
cdr3_nt: TGTGCCAGCAGCTTGGAGGGTTCTGAAGCTTTCTTT
cdr3_aa: CASSLEGSEAFF

clone_size: once
v_call: TRBV21-1
d_call: .
j_call: TRBJ2-3
cdr3_nt: TGTGCCAGCAGCATCCGGGGGGTGGATACGCAGTATTTT
cdr3_aa: CASSIRGVDTQYF

clone_size: once
v_call: TRBV4-2
d_call: .
j_call: TRBJ1-4
cdr3_nt: TGTGCCAGCAGCCTTCCCACCCGGGACCTTTTTTTT
cdr3_aa: CASSLPTRDLFF

clone_size: .
v_call: TRBV29-1
d_call: .
j_call: TRBJ1-1
cdr3_nt: TGCAGCGTTGAAAGCGCCTCCCCTGAAGCTTTCTTT
cdr3_aa: CSVESASPEAFF

clone_size: .
v_call: TRBV30
d_call: .
j_call: TRBJ2-7
cdr3_nt: TGTGCCTGGAGTGTAAACAACTTCGAGCAGTACTTC
cdr3_aa: CAWSVNNFEQYF

clone_size: .
v_call: TRBV7-3
d_call: TRBD2
j_call: TRBJ2-3
cdr3_nt: TGTGCCAGCAGCTTACTAGCGGGGGGCAAAGATACGCAGTATTTT
cdr3_aa: CASSLLAGGKDTQYF

clone_size: .
v_call: TRBV14
d_call: .
j_call: TRBJ1-4
cdr3_nt: TGTGCCAGCAGCCAGGGCACAGCTCTCAAACTGTTTTTT
cdr3_aa: CASSQGTALKLFF

clone_size: .
v_call: TRBV6-5
d_call: .
j_call: TRBJ1-1
cdr3_nt: TGTGCCAGCAGTGATACGTGGACTGAAGCTTTCTTT
cdr3_aa: CASSDTWTEAFF

clone_size: few
v_call: TRBV5-1
d_call: .
j_call: TRBJ1-2
cdr3_nt: TGCGCCAGCAGCTTGGACGAGGACGGCTACACCTTC
cdr3_aa: CASSLDEDGYTF

clone_size: .
v_call: TRBV18
d_call: TRBD1
j_call: TRBJ1-1
cdr3_nt: TGTGCCAGCTCGTCTTCTCCGGGACAGGTTGAAGCTTTCTTT
cdr3_aa: CASSSSPGQVEAFF

clone_size: .
v_call: TRBV19
d_call: TRBD1
j_call: TRBJ2-1
cdr3_nt: TGTGCCAGTAGTTGGGGACAGGAGGTAGATGAGCAGTTCTTC
cdr3_aa: CASSWGQEVDEQFF

clone_size: .
v_call: TRBV18
d_call: .
j_call: TRBJ2-4
cdr3_nt: TGTGCCAGCTCACCCCACTCGGGGGGCGAAAACATTCAGTACTTC
cdr3_aa: CASSPHSGGENIQYF

clone_size: few
v_call: TRBV29-1
d_call: .
j_call: TRBJ1-5
cdr3_nt: TGCAGCTTTTCCTCGGCAGCCGGGGATCAGCCCCAGCATTTT
cdr3_aa: CSFSSAAGDQPQHF

clone_size: .
v_call: TRBV5-1
d_call: .
j_call: TRBJ2-1
cdr3_nt: TGCGCCAGCAGCCCGGCTAGTAGTCGTTTTGATGAGCAGTTCTTC
cdr3_aa: CASSPASSRFDEQFF

clone_size: .
v_call: TRBV19
d_call: TRBD1
j_call: TRBJ2-7
cdr3_nt: TGTGCCAGTAGTATTAAAGGAGGGACAGGGGGCCTCGGCGAGCAGTACTTC
cdr3_aa: CASSIKGGTGGLGEQYF

clone_size: few
v_call: TRBV18
d_call: .
j_call: TRBJ1-2
cdr3_nt: TGTGCCAGCTCACCAATCGGCCAGAACTATGGCTACACCTTC
cdr3_aa: CASSPIGQNYGYTF

clone_size: .
v_call: TRBV7-9
d_call: .
j_call: TRBJ2-5
cdr3_nt: TGTGCCAGCAGCTCATTCGTGGGGGATGAGACCCAGTACTTC
cdr3_aa: CASSSFVGDETQYF

clone_size: .
v_call: TRBV7-9
d_call: .
j_call: TRBJ2-2
cdr3_nt: TGTGCCAGCAGCCCAGGGGAGACGAACACCGGGGAGCTGTTTTTT
cdr3_aa: CASSPGETNTGELFF

clone_size: .
v_call: TRBV7-8
d_call: TRBD2
j_call: TRBJ2-7
cdr3_nt: TGTGCCAGCAGCTCGACCGGGGAGGGCGAGCAGTACTTC
cdr3_aa: CASSSTGEGEQYF

clone_size: .
v_call: TRBV5-6
d_call: .
j_call: TRBJ1-4
cdr3_nt: TGTGCCAGCAGCTTCTTCAGGGTTAATGAAAAACTGTTTTTT
cdr3_aa: CASSFFRVNEKLFF

clone_size: few
v_call: TRBV28
d_call: TRBD1
j_call: TRBJ2-7
cdr3_nt: TGTGCCAGCAGTCCCAGGGACAGCCTCCAGTACTTC
cdr3_aa: CASSPRDSLQYF

clone_size: .
v_call: TRBV30
d_call: TRBD1
j_call: TRBJ2-3
cdr3_nt: TGTGCCTGGAGTGACAGGGGGCGCGTCACAGATACGCAGTATTTT
cdr3_aa: CAWSDRGRVTDTQYF

clone_size: .
v_call: TRBV15
d_call: TRBD2
j_call: TRBJ2-1
cdr3_nt: TGTGCCACCAGCAGAGTAGCGGGAGGAGATGAGCAGTTCTTC
cdr3_aa: CATSRVAGGDEQFF

clone_size: .
v_call: TRBV4-1
d_call: .
j_call: TRBJ2-3
cdr3_nt: TGCGCCAGCAGCCACCCCAGTGGGGGCACAGATACGCAGTATTTT
cdr3_aa: CASSHPSGGTDTQYF

clone_size: .
v_call: TRBV5-6
d_call: TRBD2
j_call: TRBJ2-1
cdr3_nt: TGTGCCAGCAGCTGGGGGACTAGCGGGACGTACAATGAGCAGTTCTTC
cdr3_aa: CASSWGTSGTYNEQFF

clone_size: .
v_call: TRBV7-2
d_call: .
j_call: TRBJ1-6
cdr3_nt: TGTGCCAGCAGCTACCGTCTTGTTCGGGATAATTCACCCCTCCACTTT
cdr3_aa: CASSYRLVRDNSPLHF

clone_size: few
v_call: TRBV6-5
d_call: .
j_call: TRBJ1-6
cdr3_nt: TGTGCCAGCAGCAAGGGCCTAGAGAATTCACCCCTCCACTTT
cdr3_aa: CASSKGLENSPLHF

clone_size: .
v_call: TRBV6-1
d_call: .
j_call: TRBJ1-5
cdr3_nt: TGTGCCAGCAGTGGTCGAGAGCCCCAGCCCCAGCATTTT
cdr3_aa: CASSGREPQPQHF

clone_size: .
v_call: TRBV7-2
d_call: .
j_call: TRBJ2-1
cdr3_nt: TGTGCCAGCAACTCGGACCTGGCCTACAATGAGCAGTTCTTC
cdr3_aa: CASNSDLAYNEQFF

clone_size: .
v_call: TRBV20-1
d_call: .
j_call: TRBJ2-7
cdr3_nt: TGCAGTGCTGAGAGGTCCTACGAGCAGTACTTC
cdr3_aa: CSAERSYEQYF